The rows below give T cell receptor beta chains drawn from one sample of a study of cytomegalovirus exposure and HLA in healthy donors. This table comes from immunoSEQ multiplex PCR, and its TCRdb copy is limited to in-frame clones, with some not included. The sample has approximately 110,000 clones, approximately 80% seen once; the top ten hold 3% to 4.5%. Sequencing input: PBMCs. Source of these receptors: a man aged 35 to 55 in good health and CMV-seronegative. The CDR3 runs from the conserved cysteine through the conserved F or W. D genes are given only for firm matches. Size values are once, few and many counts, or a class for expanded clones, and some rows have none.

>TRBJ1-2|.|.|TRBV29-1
CSAHAGLYGYTF
TGCAGCGCCCACGCAGGGCTCTATGGCTACACCTTC
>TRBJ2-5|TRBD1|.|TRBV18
CASSPAQGSQETQYF
TGTGCCAGCTCACCGGCACAGGGGAGCCAAGAGACCCAGTACTTC
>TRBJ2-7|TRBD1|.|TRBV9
CASSRQGASREQYF
TGTGCCAGCAGTAGACAGGGGGCTTCAAGGGAGCAGTACTTC
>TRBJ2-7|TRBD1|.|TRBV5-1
CASSKDRGHDEQYF
TGCGCCAGCAGCAAGGACAGGGGTCACGACGAGCAGTACTTC
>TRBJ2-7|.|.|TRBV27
CASSPSIDRITYEQYF
TGTGCCAGCAGTCCATCGATTGACAGGATAACCTACGAGCAGTACTTC
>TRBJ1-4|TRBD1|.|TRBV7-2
CASSPRDSPTNEKLFF
TGTGCCAGCAGCCCCCGGGACAGTCCAACTAATGAAAAACTGTTTTTT
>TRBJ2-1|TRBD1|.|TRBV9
CASSVLGQNNEQFF
TGTGCCAGCAGCGTTTTGGGACAGAACAATGAGCAGTTCTTC
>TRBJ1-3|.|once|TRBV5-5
CASSLPPGIAGNTIYF
TGTGCCAGCAGCCTCCCCCCAGGGATCGCTGGAAACACCATATATTTT
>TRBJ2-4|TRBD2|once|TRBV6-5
CASSSSGGAKNSQYF
TGTGCCAGCAGTTCTAGCGGGGGGGCCAAAAACAGTCAGTACTTC
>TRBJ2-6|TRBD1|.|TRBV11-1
CASSLTGESGANVLTF
TGTGCCAGCAGCTTAACAGGGGAGTCTGGGGCCAACGTCCTGACTTTC
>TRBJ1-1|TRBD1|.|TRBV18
CASSPELGGEAFF
TGTGCCAGCTCACCAGAGTTAGGGGGCGAAGCTTTCTTT
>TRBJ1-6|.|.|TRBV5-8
CASSLGQRNSYNSPLHF
TGTGCCAGCAGCTTGGGACAGCGAAACTCCTATAATTCACCCCTCCACTTT
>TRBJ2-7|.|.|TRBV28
CASSLPGGSSYEQYF
TGTGCCAGCAGTTTGCCTGGGGGGAGCTCCTACGAGCAGTACTTC
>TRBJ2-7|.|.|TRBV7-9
CASSFPTKTGPFYEQYF
TGTGCCAGCAGCTTCCCTACCAAGACAGGCCCCTTCTACGAGCAGTACTTC
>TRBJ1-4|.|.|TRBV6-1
CASSPRGNEKLFF
TGTGCCAGCAGTCCCCGGGGGAATGAAAAACTGTTTTTT
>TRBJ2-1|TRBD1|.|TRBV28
CGTGTERVEQFF
TGTGGGACCGGGACAGAAAGAGTTGAGCAGTTCTTC
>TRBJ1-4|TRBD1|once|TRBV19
CASKTGEQEKLFF
TGTGCCAGTAAAACAGGGGAGCAAGAAAAACTGTTTTTT
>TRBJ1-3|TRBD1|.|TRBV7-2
CASSFGTGGLGNTIYF
TGTGCCAGCAGCTTCGGGACAGGGGGCCTTGGAAACACCATATATTTT
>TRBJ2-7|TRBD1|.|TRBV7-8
CASSTNRDSYEQYF
TGTGCCAGCAGCACTAACCGGGACAGCTACGAGCAGTACTTC
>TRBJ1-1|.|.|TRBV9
CASSASGMNTEAFF
TGTGCCAGCAGCGCATCGGGGATGAACACTGAAGCTTTCTTT
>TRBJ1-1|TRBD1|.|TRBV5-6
CASSSDRGVEAFF
TGTGCCAGCAGCTCGGACAGGGGGGTTGAAGCTTTCTTT
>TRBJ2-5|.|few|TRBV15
CATSRGHGQETQYF
TGTGCCACCAGCAGAGGACACGGTCAAGAGACCCAGTACTTC
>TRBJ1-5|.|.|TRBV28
CASSLRSGLHQPQHF
TGTGCCAGCAGTTTAAGATCAGGGTTACATCAGCCCCAGCATTTT